This passage covers 30 T cell receptor beta chains from one sample sequenced in a study of cytotoxic CD8 clonotypes in ibrutinib-treated CLL. TCRdb's copy holds only in-frame clones and misses some; the assay was immunoSEQ multiplex PCR. The sample carries tens of thousands of clones, roughly 85% recorded once. Specimen: PBMCs, collected after 24 months of ibrutinib treatment. The receptors originated from a human donor with chronic lymphocytic leukemia.

V is TRBV7-2 and J is TRBJ2-7; 8 bases line up with TRBD1. Germline trimming cut 0 bases from V and 6 bases from J; bases unmatched to any gene: 7. The germline CDR1 and CDR2 sequences are SGHTA and FQGNSA. The CDR3 is 15 residues long. In DNA, the CDR3 is TGTGCCAGCAGCTTAGCCGCAGGGGGCGCGGGCGAGCAGTACTTC. Amino acids: CASSLAAGGAGEQYF.

The V gene is TRBV5-6, the J gene TRBJ1-5; D not resolved. Trimming shortened V by 4 bases and J by 2 bases, and 13 bases separated the two germline ends. This CDR3 is built from 15 residues. Germline CDR1 reads SGHDT; CDR2 reads YYEEEE. CDR3 sequence: CASSMSRPGNQPQHF. In nucleotides, the CDR3 is TGTGCCAGCAGCATGTCCCGGCCCGGCAATCAGCCCCAGCATTTT.

The rearrangement uses TRBV28 and TRBJ2-1; D not resolved. Trimming removed 6 bases from V and 15 bases from J, with 15 bases in between. The CDR3 length is 11 residues. Per germline, CDR1 MDHEN and CDR2 SYDVKM. The CDR3 DNA follows: TGTGCCAGCAGCCTAGAGGAACGGCTGTTCTTC. It encodes CASSLEERLFF.

This sequence joins TRBV14 and TRBJ1-6; D is uncertain. Trimming shortened V by 0 bases and J by 14 bases, and 8 bases separated the two germline ends. Germline values: CDR1 SGHDN, CDR2 FVKESK. The CDR3 length is 12 residues. Here the CDR3 reads CASSQDRRSLHF. The CDR3 bases are TGTGCCAGCAGCCAAGATAGGAGGTCCCTCCACTTT.

Worth noting for this clone: The sample holds other DNA sequences that translate to the same CDR3. The chain has TRBV5-1 and TRBJ2-1; D may be TRBD2 (6 bases). The germline V gene has CDR1 SGHRS and CDR2 YFSETQ. Trimming left V 0 bases short and J 5 bases short, with 12 bases between. The CDR3 consists of 15 residues. The CDR3 sequence is CASSLDGRGHNEQFF. In DNA form, the CDR3 reads TGCGCCAGCAGCTTGGACGGGAGAGGCCACAATGAGCAGTTCTTC.

In its sample, this clone was seen a few times. This sequence joins TRBV27 and TRBJ2-7, with D unresolved. CDR1 and CDR2 from the germline V gene are MNHEY and SMNVEV (reference sequence). The CDR3 runs 14 residues. V gave up 3 bases and J gave up 2 bases, with 11 bases separating them. The DNA of the CDR3 is TGTGCCAGCAGTTTCGGGTGGCCACCCTACGAGCAGTACTTC. It is translated as CASSFGWPPYEQYF.

This clone counts as medium-sized (0.01 to 0.1%). This chain joins TRBV7-8 and TRBJ2-3; D ambiguous. Looked up from germline, CDR1 is SGHVS and CDR2 is FQNEAQ. There are 14 residues in the CDR3. The V and J ends lost 2 bases and 1 base respectively, with 7 bases between them. The CDR3 loop is CASSLNSGTDTQYF. The CDR3 DNA reads TGTGCCAGCAGCTTAAATAGTGGCACAGATACGCAGTATTTT.

This chain uses TRBV2 with TRBJ1-5; no reliable D call. V was trimmed by 7 bases and J by 2 bases, leaving 9 bases between them. Looked up from germline, CDR1 is SNHLY and CDR2 is FYNNEI. The CDR3 totals 13 residues. This CDR3 reads CASTISGNQPQHF. As DNA, the CDR3 is TGTGCCAGCACGATCTCTGGCAATCAGCCCCAGCATTTT.

The chain carries TRBV29-1 and TRBJ2-1, with D tentatively TRBD2 (6 bases). This CDR3 comprises 13 residues. V lost 6 bases to trimming and J lost 1 base, with 10 bases between them. CDR1 is SQVTM, CDR2 ANQGSEA, per germline. This CDR3 reads CSVLGGSYNEQFF. CDR3 DNA: TGCAGCGTCCTGGGGGGTTCCTACAATGAGCAGTTCTTC.

The V gene is TRBV5-1, the J gene TRBJ2-1; a possible D gene is TRBD2 (5 bases). CDR1 is SGHRS, CDR2 YFSETQ, per germline. Trimming took 0 bases from V and 6 from J, leaving 13 bases between them. CDR3 length equals 15 residues. The CDR3 here is CASSLGPGSGNEQFF. The CDR3 bases are TGCGCCAGCAGCTTGGGGCCGGGGTCGGGCAATGAGCAGTTCTTC.

This clone appeared a single time. The CDR3 is CASSLDRGDTEAFF. The CDR3 DNA sequence: TGCGCCAGCAGCTTGGACAGGGGAGACACTGAAGCTTTCTTT. V usage is TRBV5-1 and J usage is TRBJ1-1; 7 bases line up with TRBD1. The CDR3 consists of 14 residues. Trimming cost V 0 bases and J 3 bases; bases outside gene matches: 2. Germline CDR1 is SGHRS and CDR2 is YFSETQ.

For the CDR3, the DNA is TGTGCCAGCAGCAGAAGGGGAGGGAAAGATACGCAGTATTTT. Translation: CASSRRGGKDTQYF. The rearrangement joins TRBV13 to TRBJ2-3; 7 bases map to TRBD2. Germline V gene data show CDR1 as PRHDT and CDR2 as FYEKMQ (reference sequence). J gave up 5 bases and V 5 bases, and 7 bases lay outside the gene matches. CDR3 length: 14 amino acids.

The J gene is TRBJ1-1, the V gene TRBV9; possible D gene TRBD1, 5 bases. Trimming stripped 4 bases from V and 1 base from J, with 11 bases between. This CDR3 region has 14 residues. CDR1 and CDR2 (germline): SGDLS, YYNGEE. The chain's CDR3 is CASSRSGGNTEAFF. As DNA, the CDR3 is TGTGCCAGCAGCCGCAGCGGGGGGAACACTGAAGCTTTCTTT.

The chain employs TRBV6-1 and TRBJ1-1; D gene ambiguous. Germline V CDR1 and CDR2: MNHNS, SASEGT. The CDR3 spans 13 residues. The V and J ends lost 5 bases and 5 bases respectively, with 12 bases between them. The CDR3 is CASSYTSGTEAFF. The DNA for the CDR3 is TGTGCCAGCAGTTATACCTCGGGGACTGAAGCTTTCTTT.

The chain carries TRBV5-1 and TRBJ2-2; 7 bases fit TRBD2. The CDR3 spans 18 residues. With V trimmed by 4 bases and J by 4 bases, 16 bases remained unmatched. Germline V lookup: CDR1 SGHRS, CDR2 YFSETQ. The CDR3 protein is CASSKSTGGSGPTGELFF. DNA for the CDR3: TGCGCCAGCAGCAAATCCACGGGCGGGAGTGGTCCCACCGGGGAGCTGTTTTTT. Combining the CDR3 with reference TRBV5-1 and TRBJ2-2 gives the whole variable domain KAGVTQTPRYLIKTRGQQVTLSCSPISGHRSVSWYQQTPGQGLQFLFEYFSETQRNKGNFPGRFSGRQFSNSRSEMNVSTLELGDSALYLCASSKSTGGSGPTGELFFGEGSRLTVL.

The chain is built from TRBV19 and TRBJ2-7; 8 nucleotides line up with TRBD1. V shed 3 bases and J 5 bases; nucleotides not matched to a gene: 9. The germline gives CDR1 LNHDA, CDR2 SQIVND (reference sequence). There are 15 residues in the CDR3. This chain's CDR3 is CASSMEKTGADEQYF. The CDR3 DNA reads TGTGCCAGTAGTATGGAGAAGACAGGGGCAGACGAGCAGTACTTC.

The CDR3 coding sequence is TGTGCCAGCATCGCGAGACAGAGTAACTATGGCTACACCTTC. Protein product: CASIARQSNYGYTF. This chain connects TRBV2 to TRBJ1-2; D may be TRBD1 (5 bases). Germline V gene sequence: CDR1 SNHLY, CDR2 FYNNEI. The CDR3 totals 14 residues. V shed 7 bases and J shed 1 base, with 13 bases lying between them.

This clone has just one count. V and J are TRBV5-1 and TRBJ2-6; 8 bases map to TRBD1. The CDR3 is 18 amino acids. Germline-derived CDR1 and CDR2 are SGHRS and YFSETQ. J was trimmed by 3 bases and V by 1 base; bases with no gene match: 9. CDR3 residues: CASSLRDRLLGGANVLTF. Written as DNA, the CDR3 is TGCGCCAGCAGCTTGAGGGACAGGCTATTAGGTGGGGCCAACGTCCTGACTTTC.

The genes are TRBV5-4 and TRBJ2-2; 7 bases align to TRBD1. This CDR3 comprises 14 residues. V was clipped by 1 base and J by 6 bases; unmatched bases: 3. Germline assignment: CDR1 SGHNT and CDR2 YYREEE (reference sequence). CDR3 protein: CASSLRGQSGELFF. The CDR3 coding sequence is TGTGCCAGCAGCTTGCGGGGACAGTCCGGGGAGCTGTTTTTT.

The chain joins TRBV14 to TRBJ2-3; D call uncertain. Germline CDR1 reads SGHDN; CDR2 reads FVKESK. Trimming removed 0 bases at V and 8 bases at J, with 9 bases between. The CDR3 totals 13 residues. The CDR3 protein is CASSQDSLGTQYF. The CDR3 nucleotides are TGTGCCAGCAGCCAAGATTCTCTAGGTACGCAGTATTTT.

The CDR3 loop reads CASGLVGTFQETQYF. The DNA for the CDR3 is TGTGCCAGCGGGCTGGTCGGGACTTTCCAAGAGACCCAGTACTTC. This chain joins TRBV28 and TRBJ2-5, with D possibly TRBD2 on 6 matching bases. This CDR3 spans 15 amino acids. CDR1 and CDR2 from the germline V gene are MDHEN and SYDVKM. V was shortened by 8 bases and J by 1 base, with 17 bases between the two germline ends.

The genes are TRBV7-9 and TRBJ2-5; 9 nucleotides line up with TRBD1. V gave up 5 bases and J gave up 1 base; unmatched junction bases: 2. CDR3 size: 14 residues. CDR1 SEHNR and CDR2 FQNEAQ come from the germline V gene (reference sequence). The CDR3 DNA sequence: TGTGCCAGCAGCGCGACAGGGGGCCAAGAGACCCAGTACTTC. The encoded protein is CASSATGGQETQYF.

The J gene is TRBJ1-2, the V gene TRBV18; D is undetermined. Germline CDR1 is KGHSH and CDR2 is LQKENI. CDR3 length: 15 residues. V shed 2 bases and J shed 3 bases, with 13 bases lying between them. This chain's CDR3 is CASSPSRSNDYGYTF. Written as DNA, the CDR3 is TGTGCCAGCTCACCATCCCGGAGCAACGACTATGGCTACACCTTC. The full variable domain, rest sourced from reference TRBV18 and TRBJ1-2, is NAGVMQNPRHLVRRRGQEARLRCSPMKGHSHVYWYRQLPEEGLKFMVYLQKENIIDESGMPKERFSAEFPKEGPSILRIQQVVRGDSAAYFCASSPSRSNDYGYTFGSGTRLTVV.

The V call is TRBV5-6, the J call TRBJ2-7; D not certain. Per the germline V gene, CDR1 is SGHDT and CDR2 is YYEEEE. With 4 bases removed from V and 2 bases from J, the gap between germline ends came to 19 bases. The CDR3 extends over 16 amino acids. The CDR3 is CASSPRKRQTTYEQYF. CDR3 DNA: TGTGCCAGCAGCCCAAGGAAGCGCCAGACAACCTACGAGCAGTACTTC.

This clone has only a few counts. The V gene is TRBV5-6, the J gene TRBJ2-2; no clear D gene. Trimming cost V 4 bases and J 3 bases, with 13 bases left between them. The CDR3 is 15 residues long. The germline gives CDR1 SGHDT, CDR2 YYEEEE. Here the CDR3 reads CASSPIRSDTGELFF. The CDR3 bases are TGTGCCAGCAGCCCGATTAGGTCGGACACCGGGGAGCTGTTTTTT.

This clone was seen just once. V gene TRBV18 combines with J gene TRBJ1-4; D unclear. Trimming shortened V by 1 base and J by 8 bases, and 14 bases separated the two germline ends. Germline V gene lookup returns CDR1 KGHSH and CDR2 LQKENI. The CDR3 covers 15 residues. CDR3 nucleotide sequence: TGTGCCAGCTCACCACGGAGCTTTCTAGGCGAAAAACTGTTTTTT. It encodes CASSPRSFLGEKLFF.

V is TRBV21-1 and J is TRBJ2-1; the D call of TRBD2 is as the table states it, not checked on the DNA. TRBV21-1 is marked as a pseudogene. The CDR3 totals 11 residues. The CDR3 DNA reads TGTGCCATCGGCGGGTGGGATGAGCAGTTCTTC. Translation gives CAIGGWDEQFF.

This clone has just a few counts. The chain joins TRBV15 to TRBJ2-7, with 7 bases matching TRBD1. The CDR3 totals 14 residues. With 0 bases clipped from V and 4 bases from J, the junction kept 3 bases outside the gene matches. In germline, CDR1 is LNHNV, CDR2 YYDKDF (reference sequence). The CDR3 reads CATSRDRGHYEQYF. CDR3 DNA: TGTGCCACCAGCAGAGATAGGGGGCATTACGAGCAGTACTTC.

In its sample, this clone was seen a few times. The chain uses TRBV9 and TRBJ2-7; 11 bases match TRBD1. Germline CDR1 is SGDLS and CDR2 is YYNGEE. With V trimmed by 4 bases and J by 6 bases, 12 bases remained unmatched. The CDR3 has 16 residues. In DNA, the CDR3 is TGTGCCAGCAGCCCCCTAGCCGGACAGGGGGCGCGCGAGCAGTACTTC. This translates into CASSPLAGQGAREQYF.

This rearrangement joins TRBV28 to TRBJ1-2; weak D call: TRBD1 (5 bases). The V gene lost 3 bases and the J gene lost 5 bases, with 10 bases spanning the gap. Germline CDR1 reads MDHEN; CDR2 reads SYDVKM. The CDR3 sequence is 13 residues long. The CDR3 region has the DNA TGTGCCAGCAGTTTTGACAGTGATTATGGCTACACCTTC. Its protein product is CASSFDSDYGYTF.